A selection of T cell receptor beta chains follows, all from one sample in a study of T-cell memory formation after mild COVID-19. TCRdb independently ran MiXCR on the 5' RACE reads; one entry per CDR3 protein. The data show roughly 130,000 distinct CDR3 sequences, about 6% seen once. Specimen: PBMCs or a T cell subset sorted from them (not recorded which). Receptors were obtained from an adult woman who had mild COVID-19 (a few samples of this study predate the infection). Cell type and time point are not known. Each CDR3 is given without its conserved first and last residue. A D gene is named only where the DNA matches it firmly. Some rows have no size entry. The others give once, few or many, or a class for an expanded clone.

cdr3_aa | d_call | v_call | clone_size | j_call
ASSPQKNTGELF | . | TRBV18 | many | TRBJ2-2
ASSLRGLAGAVTGELF | TRBD2 | TRBV12-3/TRBV12-4 | . | TRBJ2-2
ASSYDNPLPSGLHNEQF | TRBD2 | TRBV7-7 | few | TRBJ2-1
ASSDPRRQDYGYT | . | TRBV11-3 | few | TRBJ1-2
ASAGLGSYNEQF | TRBD2 | TRBV14 | few | TRBJ2-1
ASSSRYLFGQGRRTEAF | TRBD1 | TRBV5-6 | . | TRBJ1-1
ASSPREGITGELF | . | TRBV18 | many | TRBJ2-2
ASSQRLAGGPRDTQY | TRBD2 | TRBV5-5 | few | TRBJ2-3
ASSIDRGGRGAF | . | TRBV19 | few | TRBJ1-1
ASSLGRGRVDSYGYT | . | TRBV5-1 | many | TRBJ1-2
SAIGGDRATDTQY | TRBD1 | TRBV29-1 | many | TRBJ2-3
ASSQVHYEQY | . | TRBV3-1 | . | TRBJ2-7
ASSPHRRTDTQY | . | TRBV12-3/TRBV12-4 | many | TRBJ2-3
AWRGILQETQY | . | TRBV30 | . | TRBJ2-5
SVGSLGQRAYEQY | . | TRBV29-1 | many | TRBJ2-7
ASRVGGNGADTQY | . | TRBV7-2 | . | TRBJ2-3
ATKLAIGTDTQY | TRBD2 | TRBV6-5 | many | TRBJ2-3
ASSLTFSDTQY | . | TRBV7-7 | few | TRBJ2-3
ASSFSSSYNEQF | . | TRBV12-3/TRBV12-4 | many | TRBJ2-1
ASSLSGTSGVETQY | TRBD2 | TRBV5-1 | few | TRBJ2-5
ASSSSVKETQY | . | TRBV7-9 | . | TRBJ2-5
ASSYEGRPYGYT | . | TRBV6-5 | many | TRBJ1-2
ASRMAGGIADTQY | TRBD2 | TRBV5-1 | . | TRBJ2-3
ASSQGGPTEQY | TRBD2 | TRBV18 | . | TRBJ2-7
ASSSGPGFETQY | . | TRBV12-3/TRBV12-4 | few | TRBJ2-5
ASSPSRNTDTQY | . | TRBV2 | . | TRBJ2-3
ASTTAGGTYNEQF | . | TRBV5-1 | . | TRBJ2-1
AISEMGGAYNEQF | TRBD2 | TRBV10-3 | few | TRBJ2-1
ASSLSRDTGELF | . | TRBV7-3 | many | TRBJ2-2